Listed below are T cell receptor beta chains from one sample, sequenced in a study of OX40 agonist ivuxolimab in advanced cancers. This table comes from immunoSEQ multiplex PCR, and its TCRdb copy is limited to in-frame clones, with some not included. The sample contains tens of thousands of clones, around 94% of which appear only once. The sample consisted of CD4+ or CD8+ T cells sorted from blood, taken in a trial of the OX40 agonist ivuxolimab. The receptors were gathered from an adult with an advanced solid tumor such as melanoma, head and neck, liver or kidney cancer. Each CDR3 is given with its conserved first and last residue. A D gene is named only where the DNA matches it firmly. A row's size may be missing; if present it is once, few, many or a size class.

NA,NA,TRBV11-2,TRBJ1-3,TGTGCCAGCAGCTTAACGGGAGGGCAGGTTCTCTCTGGAAACACCATATATTTT,CASSLTGGQVLSGNTIYF
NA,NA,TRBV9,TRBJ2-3,TGTGCCAGCAGCGCCCCGACTGTCGACACAGATACGCAGTATTTT,CASSAPTVDTDTQYF
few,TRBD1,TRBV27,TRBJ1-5,TGTGCCAGCAACCCACAGGGGGCCCATCAGCCCCAGCATTTT,CASNPQGAHQPQHF
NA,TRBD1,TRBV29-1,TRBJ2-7,TGCAGCGCTGGTGGACAGGTAGACTACGAGCAGTACTTC,CSAGGQVDYEQYF
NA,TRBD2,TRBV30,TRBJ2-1,TGTGCCTGGAGTGTACTTAGCGGGAGATTCAATGAGCAGTTCTTC,CAWSVLSGRFNEQFF
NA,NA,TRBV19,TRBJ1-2,TGTGCCAGCGAAACAGGGTTTTATGGCTACACCTTC,CASETGFYGYTF
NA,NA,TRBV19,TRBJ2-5,TGTGCCAGTAGTACTACTCCGACAGAGCCAGAGACCCAGTACTTC,CASSTTPTEPETQYF
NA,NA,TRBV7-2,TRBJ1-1,TGTGCCAGCAGCTTACTACCGGGACAAAACTTTGAAGCTTTCTTT,CASSLLPGQNFEAFF
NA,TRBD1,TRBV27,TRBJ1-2,TGTGCCAGCAGTTTCACAGGGGCAGCTAACTATGGCTACACCTTC,CASSFTGAANYGYTF
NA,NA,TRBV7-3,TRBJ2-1,TGTGCCAGCAGCCCCGCGGGGAGCTCCTACAATGAGCAGTTCTTC,CASSPAGSSYNEQFF
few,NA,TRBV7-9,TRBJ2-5,TGTGCCAGCAGCTCCATAGCAATCCAAGAGACCCAGTACTTC,CASSSIAIQETQYF
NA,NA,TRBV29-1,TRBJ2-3,TGCAGCGTTGTAACAGATCATGGAGATACGCAGTATTTT,CSVVTDHGDTQYF
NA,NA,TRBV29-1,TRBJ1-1,TGCAGCGTTGACAGGGTTATCAACACTGAAGCTTTCTTT,CSVDRVINTEAFF
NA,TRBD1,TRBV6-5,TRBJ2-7,TGTGCCAGCAGTTCTGGACAGGGGTACGAGCAGTACTTC,CASSSGQGYEQYF
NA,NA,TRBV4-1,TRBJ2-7,TGCGCCAGCAGCCAACTAGAGGGATCCTACGAGCAGTACTTC,CASSQLEGSYEQYF